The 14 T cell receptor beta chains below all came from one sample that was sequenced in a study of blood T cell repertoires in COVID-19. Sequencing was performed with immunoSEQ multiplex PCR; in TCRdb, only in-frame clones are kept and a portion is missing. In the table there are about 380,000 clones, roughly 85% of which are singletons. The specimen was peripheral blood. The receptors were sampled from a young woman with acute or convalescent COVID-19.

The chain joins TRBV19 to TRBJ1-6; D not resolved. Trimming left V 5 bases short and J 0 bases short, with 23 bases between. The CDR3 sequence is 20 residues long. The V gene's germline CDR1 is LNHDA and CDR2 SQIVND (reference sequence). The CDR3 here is CASSPPFGDLLSSYNSPLHF. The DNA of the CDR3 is TGTGCCAGTAGTCCTCCTTTCGGGGATCTGTTGAGCTCCTATAATTCACCCCTCCACTTT.

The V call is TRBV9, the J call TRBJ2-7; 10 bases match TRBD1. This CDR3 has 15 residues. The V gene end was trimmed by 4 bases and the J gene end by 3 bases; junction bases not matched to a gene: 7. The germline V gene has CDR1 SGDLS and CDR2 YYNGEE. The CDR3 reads CASSPLGTGDYEQYF. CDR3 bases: TGTGCCAGCAGCCCACTGGGGACAGGGGACTACGAGCAGTACTTC.

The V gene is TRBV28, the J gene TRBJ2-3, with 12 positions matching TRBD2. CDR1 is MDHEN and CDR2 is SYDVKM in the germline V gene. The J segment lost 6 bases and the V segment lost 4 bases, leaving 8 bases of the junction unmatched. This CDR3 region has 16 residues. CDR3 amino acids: CASSSASGRGRDTQYF. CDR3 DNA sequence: TGTGCCAGCAGTTCGGCTAGCGGGAGGGGGAGGGATACGCAGTATTTT.

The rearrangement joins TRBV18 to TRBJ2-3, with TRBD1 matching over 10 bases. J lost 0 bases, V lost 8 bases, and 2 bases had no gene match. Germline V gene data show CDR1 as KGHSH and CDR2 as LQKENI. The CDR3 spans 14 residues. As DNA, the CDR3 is TGTGCCAGCGCGGGACAGGGGAGCACAGATACGCAGTATTTT. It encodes CASAGQGSTDTQYF.

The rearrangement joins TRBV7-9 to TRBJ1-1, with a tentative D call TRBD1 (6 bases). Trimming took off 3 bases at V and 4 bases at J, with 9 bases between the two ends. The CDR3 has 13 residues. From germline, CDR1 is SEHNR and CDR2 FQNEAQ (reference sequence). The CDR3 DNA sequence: TGTGCCAGCAGCTTGGCGGGGGCCACTGAAGCTTTCTTT. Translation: CASSLAGATEAFF.

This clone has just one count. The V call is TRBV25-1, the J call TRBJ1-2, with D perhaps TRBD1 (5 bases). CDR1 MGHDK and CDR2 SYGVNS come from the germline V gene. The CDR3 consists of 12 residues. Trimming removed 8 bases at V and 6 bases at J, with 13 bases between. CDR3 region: CASGGAKDGYTF. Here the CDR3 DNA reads TGTGCCAGCGGAGGGGCTAAGGATGGCTACACCTTC.

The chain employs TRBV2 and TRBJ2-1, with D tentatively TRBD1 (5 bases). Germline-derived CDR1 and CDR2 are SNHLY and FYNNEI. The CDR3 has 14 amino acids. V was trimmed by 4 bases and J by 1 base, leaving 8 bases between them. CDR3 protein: CASSGTLSYNEQFF. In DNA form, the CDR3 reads TGTGCCAGCAGTGGGACACTTTCCTACAATGAGCAGTTCTTC. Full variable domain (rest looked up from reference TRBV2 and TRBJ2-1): EPEVTQTPSHQVTQMGQEVILRCVPISNHLYFYWYRQILGQKVEFLVSFYNNEISEKSEIFDDQFSVERPDGSNFTLKIRSTKLEDSAMYFCASSGTLSYNEQFFGPGTRLTVL.

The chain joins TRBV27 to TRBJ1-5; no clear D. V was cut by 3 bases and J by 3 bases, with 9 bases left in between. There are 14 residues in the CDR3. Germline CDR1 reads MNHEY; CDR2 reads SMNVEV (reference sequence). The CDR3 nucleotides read TGTGCCAGCAGTTTCTCGGGGAACAATCAGCCCCAGCATTTT. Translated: CASSFSGNNQPQHF.

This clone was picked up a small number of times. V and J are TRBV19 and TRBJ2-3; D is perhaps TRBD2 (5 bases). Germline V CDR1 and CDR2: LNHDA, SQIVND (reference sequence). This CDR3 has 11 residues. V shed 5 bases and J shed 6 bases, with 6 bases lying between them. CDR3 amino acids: CASSVADTQYF. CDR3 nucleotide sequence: TGTGCCAGTAGTGTAGCGGATACGCAGTATTTT.

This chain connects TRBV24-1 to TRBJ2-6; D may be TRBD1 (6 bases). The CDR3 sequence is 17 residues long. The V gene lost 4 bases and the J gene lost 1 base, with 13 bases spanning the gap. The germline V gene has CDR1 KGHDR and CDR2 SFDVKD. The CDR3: CATSDPGVGSGANVLTF. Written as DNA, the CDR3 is TGTGCCACCAGTGACCCAGGGGTAGGGTCTGGGGCCAACGTCCTGACTTTC.

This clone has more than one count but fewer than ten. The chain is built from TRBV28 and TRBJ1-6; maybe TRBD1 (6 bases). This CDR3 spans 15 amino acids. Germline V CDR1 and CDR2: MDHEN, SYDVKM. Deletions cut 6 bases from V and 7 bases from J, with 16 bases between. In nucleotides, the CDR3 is TGTGCCAGCAGCCCAGGGGCTAAGGGGAATTCACCCCTCCACTTT. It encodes CASSPGAKGNSPLHF.

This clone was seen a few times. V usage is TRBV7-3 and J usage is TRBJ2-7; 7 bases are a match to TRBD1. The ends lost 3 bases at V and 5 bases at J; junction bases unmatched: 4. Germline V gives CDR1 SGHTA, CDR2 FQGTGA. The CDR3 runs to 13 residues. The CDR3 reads CASSLAGGDEQYF. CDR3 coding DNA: TGTGCCAGCAGCTTGGCAGGGGGTGACGAGCAGTACTTC.

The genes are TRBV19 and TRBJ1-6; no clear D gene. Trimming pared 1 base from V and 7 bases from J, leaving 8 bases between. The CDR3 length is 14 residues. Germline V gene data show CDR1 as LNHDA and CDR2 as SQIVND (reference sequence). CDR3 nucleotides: TGTGCCAGTAGTATAGGTCAGATGAATTCACCCCTCCACTTT. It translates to CASSIGQMNSPLHF. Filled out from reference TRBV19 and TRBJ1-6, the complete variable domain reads DGGITQSPKYLFRKEGQNVTLSCEQNLNHDAMYWYRQDPGQGLRLIYYSQIVNDFQKGDIAEGYSVSREKKESFPLTVTSAQKNPTAFYLCASSIGQMNSPLHFGNGTRLTVT.

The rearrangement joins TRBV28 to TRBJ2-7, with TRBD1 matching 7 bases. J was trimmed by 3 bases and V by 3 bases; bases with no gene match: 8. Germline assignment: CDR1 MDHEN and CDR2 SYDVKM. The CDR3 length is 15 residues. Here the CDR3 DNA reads TGTGCCAGCAGTTTTTTAAAGTGGACAGGCTACGAGCAGTACTTC. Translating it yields CASSFLKWTGYEQYF.